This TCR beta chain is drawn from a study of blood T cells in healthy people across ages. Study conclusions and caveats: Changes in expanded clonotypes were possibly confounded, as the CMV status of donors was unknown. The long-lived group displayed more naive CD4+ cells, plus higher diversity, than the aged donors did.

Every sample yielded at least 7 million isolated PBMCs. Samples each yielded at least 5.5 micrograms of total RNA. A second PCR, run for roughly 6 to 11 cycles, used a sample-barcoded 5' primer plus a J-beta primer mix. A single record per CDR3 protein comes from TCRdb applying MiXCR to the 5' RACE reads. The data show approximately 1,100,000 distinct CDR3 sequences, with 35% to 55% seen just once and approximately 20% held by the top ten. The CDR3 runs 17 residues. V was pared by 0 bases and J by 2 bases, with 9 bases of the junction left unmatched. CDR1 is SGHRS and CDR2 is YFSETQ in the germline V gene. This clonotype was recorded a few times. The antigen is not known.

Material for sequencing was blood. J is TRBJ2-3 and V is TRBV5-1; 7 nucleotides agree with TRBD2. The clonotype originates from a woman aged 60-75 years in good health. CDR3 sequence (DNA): TGCGCCAGCAGCTTGGCCGGGTCTAGCGGCAACACAGATACGCAGTATTTT. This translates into CASSLAGSSGNTDTQYF.